Sequencing of this T cell receptor (beta chain) was carried out in a study of blood T cell repertoires in COVID-19. About the research overall: COVID-19 samples collected from the United States, Italy and Spain covered acute and convalescent phases. T cells, B-cell-depleted T cells, or PBMCs supplied cDNA or gDNA.

Authors' analysis steps: Estimates of nucleated cell counts were drawn from the amplification of reference gene primers. This table comes from immunoSEQ multiplex PCR, and its TCRdb copy is limited to in-frame clones, with some not included. V and J calls and clone size are given by that table; D and trimming were obtained from the DNA. The profile shows some 87,000 clones, 84% of them singletons. Trimming removed 5 bases from V and 1 base from J, with 11 bases in between. CDR1 is MNHEY, CDR2 SVGAGI, per germline. The CDR3 has 14 residues. What was sequenced was peripheral blood. J is TRBJ1-1 and V is TRBV6-5, with TRBD1 as a possible D gene (5 bases). The TCR comes from a human donor in a cohort sampled during active COVID-19. The CDR3, as DNA: TGTGCCAGCAGTACAGGAAACTGGAACACTGAAGCTTTCTTT. The encoded protein is CASSTGNWNTEAFF.